What follows are 26 T cell receptor beta chains derived from one specimen sequenced in a study of blood T cell repertoires in COVID-19. Here immunoSEQ multiplex PCR was the method, and the copy in TCRdb shows in-frame clones only, minus some. The top ten clones hold approximately 25% of a sample with about 68,000 clones, approximately 85% of them seen once. The specimen was peripheral blood. These TCRs come from a middle-aged man with acute or convalescent COVID-19.

This chain joins TRBV2 and TRBJ2-4, with D tentatively TRBD2 (6 bases). Germline V gene data show CDR1 as SNHLY and CDR2 as FYNNEI. V lost 7 bases and J 0 bases, leaving 16 bases between the germline ends. There are 16 residues in the CDR3. CDR3 bases: TGTGCCAGCACCCGACTAGACCCAAAAGCCAAAAACATTCAGTACTTC. It codes for CASTRLDPKAKNIQYF. Full variable domain (outside the CDR3, taken from reference TRBV2 and TRBJ2-4): EPEVTQTPSHQVTQMGQEVILRCVPISNHLYFYWYRQILGQKVEFLVSFYNNEISEKSEIFDDQFSVERPDGSNFTLKIRSTKLEDSAMYFCASTRLDPKAKNIQYFGAGTRLSVL.

The chain uses TRBV24-1 and TRBJ2-3; the D gene is possibly TRBD2 (6 bases). Germline-derived CDR1 and CDR2 are KGHDR and SFDVKD. This CDR3 is 16 amino acids long. The ends were cut back, 4 bases at V and 6 bases at J, with 19 bases in the middle. The CDR3 DNA reads as TGTGCCACCAGTGACCGGACGGGGGATTCGGGTGATACGCAGTATTTT. It yields the protein CATSDRTGDSGDTQYF.

As DNA, the CDR3 is TGTGCCAGCAGTTTATCGGTATCTCAGGCCGGACAAGAGACCCAGTACTTC. The encoded protein is CASSLSVSQAGQETQYF. J is TRBJ2-5 and V is TRBV27, with D hard to call. The germline gives CDR1 MNHEY, CDR2 SMNVEV (reference sequence). CDR3 size: 17 residues. Between the trimmed V and J ends, which lost 0 bases and 2 bases, there was a span of 16 bases.

The chain links TRBV9 to TRBJ1-2; maybe TRBD1 (6 bases). Looked up from germline, CDR1 is SGDLS and CDR2 is YYNGEE. The CDR3 spans 13 residues. V shed 1 base and J shed 10 bases, with 14 bases lying between them. The CDR3 here is CASSVYANRDYTF. The CDR3 DNA follows: TGTGCCAGCAGCGTATATGCAAACAGGGACTACACCTTC.

The chain links TRBV11-2 to TRBJ2-1, with 7 bases matching TRBD1. The CDR3 is 13 amino acids. V lost 5 bases and J lost 10; bases outside the gene matches: 8. The germline V gene encodes CDR1 SGHAT and CDR2 FQNNGV. The CDR3 sequence is CASSPLRTGEQFF. The CDR3 nucleotides are TGTGCCAGCAGCCCCCTAAGGACAGGCGAGCAGTTCTTC.

The chain recombines TRBV24-1 with TRBJ2-3; TRBD1 agrees at 8 bases. Germline V gives CDR1 KGHDR, CDR2 SFDVKD. The CDR3 is 15 amino acids. The V gene end was trimmed by 4 bases and the J gene end by 1 base; junction bases not matched to a gene: 3. The CDR3: CATSEGGQGTDTQYF. The CDR3 nucleotides are TGTGCCACCAGTGAAGGGGGACAGGGCACAGATACGCAGTATTTT.

The gene calls are TRBV12-3 or TRBV12-4 and TRBJ2-1, with unresolved D. The CDR3 contains 10 residues. The germline V and J ends were trimmed by 3 bases and 10 bases, with 4 bases remaining between them. CDR3 region: CASSFYEQFF. The CDR3 region has the DNA TGTGCCAGCAGTTTCTACGAGCAGTTCTTC.

This rearrangement joins TRBV10-3 to TRBJ2-3; D possibly corresponds to TRBD2 (7 bases). Germline V gives CDR1 ENHRY, CDR2 SYGVKD. The CDR3 extends over 16 amino acids. The V end was cut by 3 bases, the J end by 2 bases, with 15 bases between. The CDR3 sequence: CAISDLAGAVTDTQYF. CDR3 in DNA: TGTGCCATCAGTGATCTGGCGGGGGCCGTCACAGATACGCAGTATTTT.

The chain recombines TRBV5-5 with TRBJ1-1; maybe TRBD1 (5 bases). The ends were cut back, 2 bases at V and 1 base at J, with 6 bases in the middle. The CDR3 is made up of 13 amino acids. CDR1 is SGHKS, CDR2 YYEKEE, per germline (reference sequence). The DNA for the CDR3 is TGTGCCAGCAGCTTCACAGGGAACACTGAAGCTTTCTTT. It is translated as CASSFTGNTEAFF. Together with reference TRBV5-5 and TRBJ1-1, the CDR3 gives the full variable domain: DAGVTQSPTHLIKTRGQQVTLRCSPISGHKSVSWYQQVLGQGPQFIFQYYEKEERGRGNFPDRFSARQFPNYSSELNVNALLLGDSALYLCASSFTGNTEAFFGQGTRLTVV.

The chain employs TRBV5-6 and TRBJ1-2; perhaps TRBD1 as D (6 bases). Looked up from germline, CDR1 is SGHDT and CDR2 is YYEEEE. Trimming took 7 bases from V and 4 from J, leaving 14 bases between them. The CDR3 sequence is 13 residues long. The CDR3 DNA reads as TGTGCCAGCGCACAGGGTCCCCTCTATGGCTACACCTTC. This gives the protein CASAQGPLYGYTF.

The chain couples TRBV4-2 to TRBJ2-5, with 9 nucleotides matching TRBD2. Trimming at V came to 3 bases and at J to 1 base, leaving 9 bases not matched to a gene. Germline V gene sequence: CDR1 LGHNA, CDR2 YNFKEQ. The CDR3 sequence is 17 residues long. The CDR3 DNA follows: TGTGCCAGCAGCCACCTACTAGCTAGCGGGGTCCAAGAGACCCAGTACTTC. This sequence encodes CASSHLLASGVQETQYF.

V gene TRBV28 combines with J gene TRBJ2-3, with D possibly TRBD1 on 6 matching bases. The length of the CDR3 is 18 residues. Trimming stripped 5 bases from V and 2 bases from J, with 23 bases between. CDR1 and CDR2 (germline): MDHEN, SYDVKM. The CDR3 reads CASSSSSGHGYYTDTQYF. DNA for the CDR3: TGTGCCAGCAGTAGTTCTTCGGGACACGGTTATTACACAGATACGCAGTATTTT.

The J gene is TRBJ2-3, the V gene TRBV11-2; the match to TRBD2 covers 11 bases. The CDR3 is 16 amino acids. The germline gives CDR1 SGHAT, CDR2 FQNNGV. The ends lost 2 bases at V and 2 bases at J; junction bases unmatched: 3. The CDR3 sequence: CASSLNSGGATDTQYF. The DNA of the CDR3 is TGTGCCAGCAGCTTAAATAGCGGGGGGGCCACAGATACGCAGTATTTT.

This chain joins TRBV11-2 and TRBJ2-1, with unresolved D. Trimming pared 3 bases from V and 9 bases from J, leaving 12 bases between. CDR1 SGHAT and CDR2 FQNNGV come from the germline V gene. The CDR3 covers 13 residues. CDR3 nucleotide sequence: TGTGCCAGCAGCTTGAATCCTCTAGGTGAGCAGTTCTTC. Translation: CASSLNPLGEQFF. Drawing the rest from reference TRBV11-2 and TRBJ2-1, the complete variable domain is EAGVAQSPRYKIIEKRQSVAFWCNPISGHATLYWYQQILGQGPKLLIQFQNNGVVDDSQLPKDRFSAERLKGVDSTLKIQPAKLEDSAVYLCASSLNPLGEQFFGPGTRLTVL.

This chain links TRBV29-1 with TRBJ2-3; 10 nucleotides align to TRBD1. Trimming cost V 7 bases and J 2 bases; bases outside gene matches: 6. Germline V CDR1 and CDR2: SQVTM, ANQGSEA. CDR3 length: 14 amino acids. CDR3 loop: CSAEGQGYTDTQYF. The CDR3 DNA is TGCAGCGCCGAGGGACAGGGGTACACAGATACGCAGTATTTT.

The V and J genes are TRBV7-3 and TRBJ2-2; TRBD2 agrees at 10 bases. V shed 5 bases and J 4 bases; nucleotides not matched to a gene: 10. This CDR3 is 17 amino acids long. Germline V CDR1 and CDR2: SGHTA, FQGTGA. In DNA form, the CDR3 reads TGTGCCAGCAGCCCCGTGGGAGCGGGGGGGCTCACCGGGGAGCTGTTTTTT. Translated, it gives CASSPVGAGGLTGELFF.

V is TRBV12-3 or TRBV12-4 and J is TRBJ1-6; D unclear. This CDR3 comprises 13 residues. Trimming left V 6 bases short and J 0 bases short, with 3 bases between. The CDR3 loop is CASRSSYNSPLHF. Here the CDR3 DNA reads TGTGCCAGCAGGAGCTCCTATAATTCACCCCTCCACTTT.

The V gene is TRBV27, the J gene TRBJ2-2, with D hard to call. Germline CDR1 reads MNHEY; CDR2 reads SMNVEV (reference sequence). Trimming stripped 6 bases from V and 6 bases from J, with 11 bases between. The CDR3 consists of 13 residues. CDR3 residues: CASSHDTAGELFF. In DNA form, the CDR3 reads TGTGCCAGCAGCCACGACACAGCCGGGGAGCTGTTTTTT.

This clone has more than one count but fewer than ten. The V call is TRBV5-6, the J call TRBJ2-3; D call uncertain. The ends were cut back, 4 bases at V and 2 bases at J, with 8 bases in the middle. The CDR3 spans 13 residues. Germline V lookup: CDR1 SGHDT, CDR2 YYEEEE. CDR3 residues: CASSNTYTDTQYF. The CDR3 DNA follows: TGTGCCAGCAGCAACACGTACACAGATACGCAGTATTTT.

The chain combines TRBV11-2 with TRBJ2-7; 9 bases match TRBD1. Trimming cost V 5 bases and J 10 bases; bases outside gene matches: 3. The CDR3 contains 11 residues. Germline values: CDR1 SGHAT, CDR2 FQNNGV. CDR3 sequence reads: CASSPGQGQYF. The CDR3, as DNA: TGTGCCAGCAGCCCGGGACAGGGACAGTACTTC.

In its sample, this clone was seen many times. The chain uses TRBV9 and TRBJ1-3; D not resolved. CDR1 and CDR2 from the germline V gene are SGDLS and YYNGEE. V gave up 3 bases and J gave up 2 bases, with 9 bases separating them. The length of the CDR3 is 14 residues. The CDR3 DNA follows: TGTGCCAGCAGCGAGAATGTAGCTGGAAACACCATATATTTT. Translation: CASSENVAGNTIYF.

The chain has TRBV5-8 and TRBJ2-7; 7 positions match TRBD1. J was trimmed by 2 bases and V by 5 bases; bases with no gene match: 16. There are 17 residues in the CDR3. Germline lookup yields CDR1 SGHTS and CDR2 YDEGEE. The CDR3 sequence: CASSLYSTGYMAYEQYV. In nucleotides, the CDR3 is TGTGCCAGCAGTCTCTATTCGACAGGGTATATGGCCTACGAGCAGTACGTC.

The chain employs TRBV7-3 and TRBJ2-5, with 11 bases that match TRBD2. Trimming at V came to 1 base and at J to 5 bases, leaving 3 bases not matched to a gene. The length of the CDR3 is 15 residues. CDR1 is SGHTA, CDR2 FQGTGA, per germline. This chain's CDR3 is CASSLISGGAETQYF. As DNA, the CDR3 is TGTGCCAGCAGCTTAATTAGCGGGGGGGCCGAGACCCAGTACTTC.

This rearrangement joins TRBV12-3 or TRBV12-4 to TRBJ2-3, with TRBD2 matching 10 bases. Trimming removed 6 bases from V and 5 bases from J; junction bases left unmatched: 2. The length of the CDR3 is 13 residues. CDR3 coding DNA: TGTGCCAGCAGGAGGACTAGCGGAGATACGCAGTATTTT. It specifies CASRRTSGDTQYF.

This clone was detected once. The chain employs TRBV24-1 and TRBJ2-2; the D is unclear. Germline CDR1 and CDR2: KGHDR and SFDVKD. V shed 8 bases and J shed 2 bases, with 8 bases lying between them. CDR3 length: 13 amino acids. The CDR3, as DNA: TGTGCCACCAACCAGATAAACACCGGGGAGCTGTTTTTT. It encodes CATNQINTGELFF.

The chain is built from TRBV6-5 and TRBJ2-5, with TRBD1 matching over 8 bases. The CDR3 has 15 amino acids. CDR1 is MNHEY and CDR2 is SVGAGI in the germline V gene. J gave up 2 bases and V 5 bases, and 7 bases lay outside the gene matches. This CDR3 reads CASSPLGQGQETQYF. As DNA, the CDR3 is TGTGCCAGCAGTCCCCTCGGACAGGGTCAAGAGACCCAGTACTTC.